The 7 T cell receptor beta chains in this list originate from one sample, sequenced in a study of blood T cell repertoires in COVID-19. Generated by immunoSEQ multiplex PCR, the TCRdb table keeps only in-frame clones and is missing some. The sample shows under 150,000 clones, 81% of them seen only once. The material sequenced was peripheral blood. The receptors shown here come from a human donor with acute or convalescent COVID-19. The donor label of this sample is uncertain.

This clone has more than one count but fewer than ten. V is TRBV9 and J is TRBJ2-3; D is perhaps TRBD2 (6 bases). The CDR3 is made up of 12 amino acids. Per germline, CDR1 SGDLS and CDR2 YYNGEE. V was cut by 4 bases and J by 4 bases, with 7 bases left in between. The CDR3 reads CASSPGADTQYF. CDR3 DNA: TGTGCCAGCAGCCCGGGGGCAGATACGCAGTATTTT.

A few counts support this clone. The chain recombines TRBV29-1 with TRBJ2-5; D possibly corresponds to TRBD2 (6 bases). Germline assignment: CDR1 SQVTM and CDR2 ANQGSEA. CDR3 length: 14 residues. V was cut by 5 bases and J by 5 bases, with 18 bases left in between. The CDR3 DNA is TGCAGCGTTACTCCGGAGGGGAAAGGGGAGACCCAGTACTTC. Residues: CSVTPEGKGETQYF.

This chain joins TRBV18 and TRBJ1-3, with TRBD1 as a possible D gene (5 bases). The V and J ends lost 8 bases and 2 bases respectively, with 13 bases between them. This CDR3 comprises 14 residues. Germline CDR1 reads KGHSH; CDR2 reads LQKENI. DNA of the CDR3: TGTGCCAGCGGAGGGGACGGGACTGGAAACACCATATATTTT. Translation: CASGGDGTGNTIYF.

This chain links TRBV6-5 with TRBJ1-4; D call uncertain. There are 13 residues in the CDR3. Germline V gene sequence: CDR1 MNHEY, CDR2 SVGAGI. V lost 5 bases and J 7 bases, leaving 11 bases between the germline ends. The CDR3 here is CASSTRTGEKLFF. CDR3 DNA sequence: TGTGCCAGCAGTACGCGGACTGGTGAAAAACTGTTTTTT.

CDR3 region: CASSQDLNGELFF. CDR3 DNA sequence: TGCGCCAGCAGCCAAGATCTAAACGGGGAGCTGTTTTTT. The chain employs TRBV4-1 and TRBJ2-2; unclear D gene. The length of the CDR3 is 13 residues. V was pared by 0 bases and J by 7 bases, with 6 bases between. Germline values: CDR1 MGHRA, CDR2 YSYEKL.

This chain links TRBV19 with TRBJ2-5, with 10 nucleotides matching TRBD2. The germline CDR1 and CDR2 sequences are LNHDA and SQIVND (reference sequence). Trimming removed 7 bases from V and 2 bases from J; junction bases left unmatched: 7. The CDR3 length is 15 residues. This CDR3 reads CASMDSGGQQETQYF. In DNA, the CDR3 is TGTGCCAGTATGGATAGCGGGGGGCAGCAAGAGACCCAGTACTTC. The full variable domain, in which reference TRBV19 and TRBJ2-5 provide the parts outside the CDR3, is DGGITQSPKYLFRKEGQNVTLSCEQNLNHDAMYWYRQDPGQGLRLIYYSQIVNDFQKGDIAEGYSVSREKKESFPLTVTSAQKNPTAFYLCASMDSGGQQETQYFGPGTRLLVL.

The chain combines TRBV7-6 with TRBJ1-4; no firm D call. Trimming shortened V by 0 bases and J by 13 bases, and 12 bases separated the two germline ends. The CDR3 contains 13 residues. Germline values: CDR1 SGHVS, CDR2 FNYEAQ. The CDR3, as DNA: TGTGCCAGCAGCTTAGCGTTTTCGGGGAGACTGTTTTTT. Protein sequence: CASSLAFSGRLFF.